This TCR beta chain was recorded in a study of post-analysis software for immune sequencing data. Overall study findings and caveats: Several TRBV segments, TRBV5-6, TRBV5-1 and TRBV20-1 among them, were found more frequent in patients than controls. Normalized Chao1 diversity was significantly lower in multiple sclerosis patients than in controls.

With 3 bases clipped from V and 7 bases from J, the junction kept 12 bases outside the gene matches. Per the germline V gene, CDR1 is SGHRS and CDR2 is YFSETQ. The CDR3 loop spans 15 amino acids. cDNA libraries for TCR beta contained unique molecular identifiers. TCRdb re-called the PCR reads with MiXCR, one entry per CDR3 protein. This sample has under 900,000 distinct CDR3 sequences, with under 70% found just once. This clonotype was recorded once. The antigen remains unidentified. The sequence came from a girl between 5 and 17 years old with multiple sclerosis. Sequences were obtained from blood. This chain joins TRBV5-1 and TRBJ1-1, with 7 bases lining up with TRBD1. The CDR3 DNA sequence: TGCGCCAGCAGCTGGAAGACAGGGACGAAGGTTGAAGCTTTCTTT. It yields the protein CASSWKTGTKVEAFF. Complete variable domain (other parts from reference TRBV5-1 and TRBJ1-1): KAGVTQTPRYLIKTRGQQVTLSCSPISGHRSVSWYQQTPGQGLQFLFEYFSETQRNKGNFPGRFSGRQFSNSRSEMNVSTLELGDSALYLCASSWKTGTKVEAFFGQGTRLTVV.